This entry concerns a single TCR beta chain. Its antigen is currently unknown. The PCR made use of 60 Vbeta and 13 Jbeta primers. Using immunoSEQ multiplex PCR, the repertoire was profiled, and TCRdb retains in-frame clones only, with some absent. The sample consists of tens of thousands of clones, around 68% of them appearing once. This specimen belongs to a study of cytomegalovirus exposure and HLA in healthy donors. About the study: Tens of millions of unique TCRs from HLA-typed donors were held in an early release of data. Within the Caucasian-associated ancestry cluster were more than 75% of the approximately 400 genotyped donors.

General observations from the study: Some public TCRs appeared in many individuals, while most sequences were rare. Cytomegalovirus association was listed for about 150 TCR beta chains.

This TCR came from a middle-aged man in good health and CMV-seropositive. The specimen was PBMCs.

CDR3 sequence (DNA): TGTGCCAGTAGTAGGGGAGGCGGGGAGCTGTTTTTT. Protein: CASSRGGGELFF. The chain links TRBV19 to TRBJ2-2, with D possibly being TRBD2 (6 bases). From germline, CDR1 is LNHDA and CDR2 SQIVND (reference sequence). With 4 bases removed from V and 7 bases from J, the gap between germline ends came to 7 bases. CDR3 size: 12 residues.